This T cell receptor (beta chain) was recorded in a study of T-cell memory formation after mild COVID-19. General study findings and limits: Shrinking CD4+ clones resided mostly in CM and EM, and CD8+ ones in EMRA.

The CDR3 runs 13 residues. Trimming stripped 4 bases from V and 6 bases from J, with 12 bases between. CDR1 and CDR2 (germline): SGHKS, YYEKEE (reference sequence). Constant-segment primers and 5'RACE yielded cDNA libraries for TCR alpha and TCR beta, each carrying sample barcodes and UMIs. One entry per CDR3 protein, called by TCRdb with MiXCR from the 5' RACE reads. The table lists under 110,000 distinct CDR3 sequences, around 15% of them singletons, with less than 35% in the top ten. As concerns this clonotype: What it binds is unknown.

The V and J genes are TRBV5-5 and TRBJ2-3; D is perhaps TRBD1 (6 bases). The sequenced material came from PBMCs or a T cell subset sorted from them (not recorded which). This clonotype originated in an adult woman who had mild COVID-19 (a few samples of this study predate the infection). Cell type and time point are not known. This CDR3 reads CASSQSRGDTQYF. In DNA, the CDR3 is TGTGCCAGCAGCCAATCAAGGGGGGATACGCAGTATTTT.